This TCR beta chain came from a study of cytomegalovirus exposure and HLA in healthy donors. Researchers ran the PCR with 60 Vbeta and 13 Jbeta primers. Generated by immunoSEQ multiplex PCR, the TCRdb table keeps only in-frame clones and is missing some. Of about 160,000 clones listed, about 81% are singletons. Study-level results: Most CMV-associated TCR beta chains were later found to appear HLA-restricted. A later analysis linked a missense DCLRE1C variant to TCR beta V- and J-gene trimming.

The CDR3 is 16 amino acids. V was trimmed by 2 bases and J by 3 bases, leaving 13 bases between them. CDR1 MGHRA and CDR2 YSYEKL come from the germline V gene. The donors gave bone marrow, and they were healthy. This clone showed up just a few times. Its matching antigen is unknown. The sequence was collected from a woman aged 18-29 years in good health and CMV-seronegative. The specimen sequenced was PBMCs. V is TRBV4-1 and J is TRBJ2-2; D is undetermined. The CDR3 protein is CASSQQESPYTGELFF. The CDR3 DNA sequence: TGCGCCAGCAGCCAACAAGAGAGTCCTTACACCGGGGAGCTGTTTTTT.